This TCR beta chain emerged from a study of cytomegalovirus exposure and HLA in healthy donors. Study at large: Membership in the Caucasian-associated ancestry cluster was found for 81% of roughly 400 genotyped donors. General study points: Association of roughly 17,000 TCR beta sequences with HLA alleles was found at 0.05 false discovery rate in a later analysis.

As concerns this clone: The antigen is unknown.

Trimming cost V 11 bases and J 3 bases, with 19 bases left between them. There are 14 residues in the CDR3. Germline CDR1 and CDR2: MNHEY and SVGAGI. The PCR was carried out with 60 Vbeta primers and 13 Jbeta primers. Generated by immunoSEQ multiplex PCR, the TCRdb table keeps only in-frame clones and is missing some. Of 160,000 or so clones listed, 76% are singletons. The sequence was collected from a man between 60 and 75 years old in good health and CMV-seronegative. The sample was PBMCs. The V call is TRBV6-5, the J call TRBJ1-1; no definite D call. CDR3 DNA sequence: TGTGCCGCCAAACGCGGGATAAAAGACACTGAAGCTTTCTTT. It yields the protein CAAKRGIKDTEAFF.